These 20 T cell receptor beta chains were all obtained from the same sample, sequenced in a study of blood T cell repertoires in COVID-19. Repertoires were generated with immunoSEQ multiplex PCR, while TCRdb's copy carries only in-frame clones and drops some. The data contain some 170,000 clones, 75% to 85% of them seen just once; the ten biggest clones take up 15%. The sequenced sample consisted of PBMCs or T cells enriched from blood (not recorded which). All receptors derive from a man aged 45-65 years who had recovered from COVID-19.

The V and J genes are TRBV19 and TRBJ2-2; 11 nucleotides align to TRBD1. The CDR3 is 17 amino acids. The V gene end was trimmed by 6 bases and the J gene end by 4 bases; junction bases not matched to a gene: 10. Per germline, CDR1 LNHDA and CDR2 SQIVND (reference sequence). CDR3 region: CASRNVGQGAGTGELFF. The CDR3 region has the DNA TGTGCCAGTAGAAATGTTGGACAGGGGGCTGGCACCGGGGAGCTGTTTTTT.

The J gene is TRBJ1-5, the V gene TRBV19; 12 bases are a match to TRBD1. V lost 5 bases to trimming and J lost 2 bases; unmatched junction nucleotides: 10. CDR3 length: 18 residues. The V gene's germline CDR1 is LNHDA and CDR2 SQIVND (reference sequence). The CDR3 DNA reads TGTGCCAGTAGTTTGGGGACAGGGGGCACAGGGGGCAATCAGCCCCAGCATTTT. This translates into CASSLGTGGTGGNQPQHF.

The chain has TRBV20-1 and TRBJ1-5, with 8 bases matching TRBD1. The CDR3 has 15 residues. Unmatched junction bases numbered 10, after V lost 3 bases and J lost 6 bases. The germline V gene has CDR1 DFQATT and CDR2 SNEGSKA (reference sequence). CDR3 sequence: CSASLQDRGRQPQHF. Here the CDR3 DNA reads TGCAGTGCTAGTCTCCAAGACAGGGGACGTCAGCCCCAGCATTTT.

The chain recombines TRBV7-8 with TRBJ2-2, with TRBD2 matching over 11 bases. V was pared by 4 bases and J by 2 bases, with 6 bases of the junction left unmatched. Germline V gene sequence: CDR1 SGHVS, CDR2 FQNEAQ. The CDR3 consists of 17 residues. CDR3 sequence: CASSSNSGGANTGELFF. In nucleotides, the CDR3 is TGTGCCAGCAGCTCAAATAGCGGGGGGGCCAACACCGGGGAGCTGTTTTTT. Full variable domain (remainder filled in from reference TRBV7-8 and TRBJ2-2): GAGVSQSPRYKVAKRGQDVALRCDPISGHVSLFWYQQALGQGPEFLTYFQNEAQLDKSGLPSDRFFAERPEGSVSTLKIQRTQQEDSAVYLCASSSNSGGANTGELFFGEGSRLTVL.

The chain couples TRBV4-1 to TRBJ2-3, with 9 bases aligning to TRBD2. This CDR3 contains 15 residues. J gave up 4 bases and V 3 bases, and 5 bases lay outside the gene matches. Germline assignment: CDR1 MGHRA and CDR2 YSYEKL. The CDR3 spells CASSHPGLAADTQYF. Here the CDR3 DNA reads TGCGCCAGCAGCCACCCGGGACTAGCCGCAGATACGCAGTATTTT.

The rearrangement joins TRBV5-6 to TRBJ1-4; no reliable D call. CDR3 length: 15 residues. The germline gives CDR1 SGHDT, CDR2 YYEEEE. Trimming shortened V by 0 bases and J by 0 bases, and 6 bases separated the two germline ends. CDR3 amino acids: CASSLVGATNEKLFF. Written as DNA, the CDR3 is TGTGCCAGCAGCTTGGTAGGAGCAACTAATGAAAAACTGTTTTTT. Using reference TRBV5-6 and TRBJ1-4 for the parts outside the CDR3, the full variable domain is DAGVTQSPTHLIKTRGQQVTLRCSPKSGHDTVSWYQQALGQGPQFIFQYYEEEERQRGNFPDRFSGHQFPNYSSELNVNALLLGDSALYLCASSLVGATNEKLFFGSGTQLSVL.

In nucleotides, the CDR3 is TGTGCCAGCAGCCTCGACTTCGCCTCCTACAATGAGCAGTTCTTC. It encodes CASSLDFASYNEQFF. V is TRBV9 and J is TRBJ2-1; D unclear. The CDR3 is made up of 15 amino acids. Per the germline V gene, CDR1 is SGDLS and CDR2 is YYNGEE. V was pared by 4 bases and J by 0 bases, with 11 bases between.

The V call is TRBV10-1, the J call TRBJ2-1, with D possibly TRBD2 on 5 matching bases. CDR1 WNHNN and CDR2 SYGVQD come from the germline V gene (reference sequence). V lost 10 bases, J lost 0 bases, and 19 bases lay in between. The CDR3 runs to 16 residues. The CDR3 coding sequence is TGCGCCACCGCCGAGGCAGGAGGCTACTCCTACAATGAGCAGTTCTTC. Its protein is CATAEAGGYSYNEQFF.

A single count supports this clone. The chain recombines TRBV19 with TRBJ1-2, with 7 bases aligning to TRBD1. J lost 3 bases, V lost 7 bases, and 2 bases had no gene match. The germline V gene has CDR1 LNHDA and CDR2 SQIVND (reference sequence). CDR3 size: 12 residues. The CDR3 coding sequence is TGTGCCAGTAAACAGGGGCACTATGGCTACACCTTC. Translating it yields CASKQGHYGYTF.

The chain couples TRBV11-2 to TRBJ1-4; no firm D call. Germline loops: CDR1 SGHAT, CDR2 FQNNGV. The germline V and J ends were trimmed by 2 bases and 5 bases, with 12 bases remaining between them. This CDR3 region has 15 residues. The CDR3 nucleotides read TGTGCCAGCAGCTTAAAAACCCTAACGAATGAAAAACTGTTTTTT. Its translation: CASSLKTLTNEKLFF.

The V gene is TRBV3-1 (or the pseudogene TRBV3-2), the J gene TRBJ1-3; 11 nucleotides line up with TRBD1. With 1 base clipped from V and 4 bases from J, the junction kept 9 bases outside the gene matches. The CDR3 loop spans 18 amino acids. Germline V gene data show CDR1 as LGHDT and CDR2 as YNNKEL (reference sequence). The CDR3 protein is CASSQGFGQGAIGNTIYF. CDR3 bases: TGTGCCAGCAGCCAAGGGTTCGGACAGGGGGCAATCGGAAACACCATATATTTT.

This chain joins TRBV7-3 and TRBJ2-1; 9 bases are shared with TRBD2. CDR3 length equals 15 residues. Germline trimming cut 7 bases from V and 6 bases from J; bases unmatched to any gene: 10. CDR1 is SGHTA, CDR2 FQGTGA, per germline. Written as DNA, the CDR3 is TGTGCCAGCAAATCAGCTAGCGGGGTTGGCAATGAGCAGTTCTTC. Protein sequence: CASKSASGVGNEQFF.

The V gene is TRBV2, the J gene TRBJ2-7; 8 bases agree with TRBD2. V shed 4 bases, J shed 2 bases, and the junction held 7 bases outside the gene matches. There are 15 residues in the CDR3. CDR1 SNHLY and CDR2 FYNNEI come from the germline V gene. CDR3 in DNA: TGTGCCAGCAGTGTGGGTGGCGGGGGGACCTACGAGCAGTACTTC. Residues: CASSVGGGGTYEQYF.

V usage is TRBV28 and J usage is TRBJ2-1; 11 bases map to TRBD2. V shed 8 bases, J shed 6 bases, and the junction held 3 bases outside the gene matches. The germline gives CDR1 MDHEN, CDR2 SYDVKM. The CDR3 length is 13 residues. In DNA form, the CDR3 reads TGTGCCAGCCGACTAGCGGGGACCAATGAGCAGTTCTTC. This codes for CASRLAGTNEQFF.

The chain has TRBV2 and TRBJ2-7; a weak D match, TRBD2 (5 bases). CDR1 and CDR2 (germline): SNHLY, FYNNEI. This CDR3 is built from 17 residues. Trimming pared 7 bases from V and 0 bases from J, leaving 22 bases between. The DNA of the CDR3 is TGTGCCAGCAAAAAGAGGGTTAATGACATTGCCTCCTACGAGCAGTACTTC. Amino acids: CASKKRVNDIASYEQYF. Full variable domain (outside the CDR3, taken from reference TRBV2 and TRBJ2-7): EPEVTQTPSHQVTQMGQEVILRCVPISNHLYFYWYRQILGQKVEFLVSFYNNEISEKSEIFDDQFSVERPDGSNFTLKIRSTKLEDSAMYFCASKKRVNDIASYEQYFGPGTRLTVT.

The CDR3 DNA reads as TGTGCCAGCAGCCAAGTTTCTAGCGGGGGGAGACGAGAGCAGTACTTC. Translated: CASSQVSSGGRREQYF. The chain uses TRBV3-1 (or the pseudogene TRBV3-2) and TRBJ2-7, with 11 bases lining up with TRBD2. The CDR3 contains 16 residues. The V and J ends lost 1 base and 7 bases, in that order; junction bases with no gene match: 9. Germline assignment: CDR1 LGHDT and CDR2 YNNKEL (reference sequence).

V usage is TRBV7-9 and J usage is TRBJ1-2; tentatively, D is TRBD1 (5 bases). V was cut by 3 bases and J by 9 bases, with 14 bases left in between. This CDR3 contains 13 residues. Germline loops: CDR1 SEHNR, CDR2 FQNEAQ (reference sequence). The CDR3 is CASSLGLLDSYTF. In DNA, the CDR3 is TGTGCCAGCAGCTTGGGACTACTGGATAGCTACACCTTC. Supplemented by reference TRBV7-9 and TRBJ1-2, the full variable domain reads DTGVSQNPRHKITKRGQNVTFRCDPISEHNRLYWYRQTLGQGPEFLTYFQNEAQLEKSRLLSDRFSAERPKGSFSTLEIQRTEQGDSAMYLCASSLGLLDSYTFGSGTRLTVV.

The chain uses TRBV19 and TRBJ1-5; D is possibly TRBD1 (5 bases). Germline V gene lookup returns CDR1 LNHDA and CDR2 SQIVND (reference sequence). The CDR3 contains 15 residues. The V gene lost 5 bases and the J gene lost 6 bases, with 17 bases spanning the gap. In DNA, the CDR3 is TGTGCCAGTAGTGGGACGGGGGTGGCGGGTCAGCCCCAGCATTTT. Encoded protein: CASSGTGVAGQPQHF.

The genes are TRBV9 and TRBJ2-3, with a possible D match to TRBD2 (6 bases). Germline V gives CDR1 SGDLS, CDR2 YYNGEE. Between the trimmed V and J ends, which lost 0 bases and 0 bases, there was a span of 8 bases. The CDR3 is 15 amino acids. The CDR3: CASSVAGLSTDTQYF. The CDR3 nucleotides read TGTGCCAGCAGCGTAGCGGGACTTAGCACAGATACGCAGTATTTT.

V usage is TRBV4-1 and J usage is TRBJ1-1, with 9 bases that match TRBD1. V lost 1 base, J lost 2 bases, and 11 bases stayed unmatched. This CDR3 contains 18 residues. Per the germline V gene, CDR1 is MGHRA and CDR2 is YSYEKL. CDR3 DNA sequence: TGCGCCAGCAGCCAAGGGGGGGGGACAGGGAAAAGAAACACTGAAGCTTTCTTT. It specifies CASSQGGGTGKRNTEAFF.